The entry below describes one T cell receptor beta chain. The antigen is undetermined. This CDR3 contains 16 residues. J was trimmed by 8 bases and V by 2 bases; bases with no gene match: 10. Per the germline V gene, CDR1 is MGHDK and CDR2 is SYGVNS. CDR3 and TCR beta VDJ profiling relied on genomic DNA as the template. In TCRdb, the reads were re-called with MiXCR into one record per CDR3 protein. The data hold about 160,000 distinct CDR3 sequences, with around 50% observed a single time. These data belong to a study of CD8+CD57+ T cells in acquired aplastic anemia. Study-wide results and limits: Simpson's diversity of CD8+ cells was not significantly different in patients compared with controls.

All sequencing subjects had displayed CD8+CD57+ cell expansion on flow cytometry. The enrolled patients all had severe acquired aplastic anemia. The TCR was taken from a human donor with aplastic anemia. The rearrangement links TRBV25-1 to TRBJ2-1; 9 bases map to TRBD2. Input material: sorted CD4+, CD8+, or CD8+CD57+ T cells (not recorded which) from PBMCs. CDR3 nucleotides: TGTGCCAGCAGTGAAAACCCTAGCGGGGCTTGGGATGAGCAGTTCTTC. Translation gives CASSENPSGAWDEQFF.